These 27 T cell receptor beta chains were sequenced from one sample in a study of cytomegalovirus exposure and HLA in healthy donors. PCR amplification relied on 60 Vbeta primers (plus 13 Jbeta primers). Only in-frame clones appear in the TCRdb table, and some are missing; sequencing was by immunoSEQ multiplex PCR. The data show around 190,000 clones, roughly nine tenths seen once. The source material was PBMCs. These receptors originate from a boy younger than 10 in good health and CMV-seronegative.

The chain employs TRBV11-2 and TRBJ2-7; no clear D gene. The V gene lost 2 bases and the J gene lost 7 bases, with 6 bases spanning the gap. Germline loops: CDR1 SGHAT, CDR2 FQNNGV. The CDR3 runs 11 residues. Here the CDR3 DNA reads TGTGCCAGCAGCTTACTGAGGGAGCAGTACTTC. Translated, it gives CASSLLREQYF. The full variable domain, in which reference TRBV11-2 and TRBJ2-7 provide the parts outside the CDR3, is EAGVAQSPRYKIIEKRQSVAFWCNPISGHATLYWYQQILGQGPKLLIQFQNNGVVDDSQLPKDRFSAERLKGVDSTLKIQPAKLEDSAVYLCASSLLREQYFGPGTRLTVT.

This clone turned up a few times. V is TRBV5-1 and J is TRBJ2-2; 7 bases match TRBD1. CDR1 is SGHRS and CDR2 is YFSETQ in the germline V gene. The CDR3 is made up of 15 amino acids. The ends lost 0 bases at V and 7 bases at J; junction bases unmatched: 6. CDR3 DNA: TGCGCCAGCAGCTTGGCCGGCAGGGGGAACGGGGAGCTGTTTTTT. Its protein product is CASSLAGRGNGELFF.

This clone was detected a few times. The gene calls are TRBV7-2 and TRBJ1-5; D possibly corresponds to TRBD1 (5 bases). From germline, CDR1 is SGHTA and CDR2 FQGNSA. This CDR3 spans 16 amino acids. Trimming took 0 bases from V and 9 from J, leaving 18 bases between them. The CDR3 DNA reads TGTGCCAGCAGCTTAGCAGCTGGGGCTAAATCAGGGCCCCAGCATTTT. This gives the protein CASSLAAGAKSGPQHF.

The chain carries TRBV18 and TRBJ1-3, with D perhaps matching TRBD1 (5 bases). CDR1 is KGHSH and CDR2 is LQKENI in the germline V gene. The length of the CDR3 is 12 residues. V lost 3 bases, J lost 8 bases, and 8 bases lay in between. The CDR3 DNA is TGTGCCAGCTCACCGGGGGGGGACACCATATATTTT. It is translated as CASSPGGDTIYF.

The CDR3 is CASSLAGVYEQYF. The CDR3 nucleotides are TGTGCCAGCTCCTTGGCGGGCGTCTACGAGCAGTACTTC. V gene TRBV2 combines with J gene TRBJ2-7; perhaps TRBD2 as D (5 bases). This CDR3 is built from 13 residues. Germline V gene data show CDR1 as SNHLY and CDR2 as FYNNEI. Trimming shortened V by 8 bases and J by 3 bases, and 14 bases separated the two germline ends. Supplemented by reference TRBV2 and TRBJ2-7, the full variable domain reads EPEVTQTPSHQVTQMGQEVILRCVPISNHLYFYWYRQILGQKVEFLVSFYNNEISEKSEIFDDQFSVERPDGSNFTLKIRSTKLEDSAMYFCASSLAGVYEQYFGPGTRLTVT.

This rearrangement joins TRBV27 to TRBJ1-1; D possibly corresponds to TRBD1 (5 bases). Trimming took 6 bases from V and 3 from J, leaving 17 bases between them. The CDR3 extends over 15 amino acids. Germline V gene sequence: CDR1 MNHEY, CDR2 SMNVEV (reference sequence). As DNA, the CDR3 is TGTGCCAGCAGAGGCATTTCCAGGGTCGACACTGAAGCTTTCTTT. Amino acid sequence: CASRGISRVDTEAFF.

The V gene is TRBV9, the J gene TRBJ2-7; a weak D match, TRBD2 (5 bases). CDR3 length equals 14 residues. V was cut by 0 bases and J by 1 base, with 8 bases left in between. Germline CDR1 and CDR2: SGDLS and YYNGEE. The CDR3 here is CASSVEEGSYEQYF. Here the CDR3 DNA reads TGTGCCAGCAGCGTAGAAGAGGGTTCCTACGAGCAGTACTTC.

This sequence joins TRBV5-1 and TRBJ2-1; TRBD2 aligns across 10 bases. The CDR3 is 16 residues long. The germline gives CDR1 SGHRS, CDR2 YFSETQ. After removal of 4 bases from V and 7 bases from J, the junction contained 11 bases not matched to a gene. CDR3 coding DNA: TGCGCCAGCAGCCTCCTGGCTAGCGGGGGAGGAAATGAGCAGTTCTTC. Translated, it gives CASSLLASGGGNEQFF.

V usage is TRBV27 and J usage is TRBJ2-2, with D maybe TRBD1 (6 bases). The V and J ends lost 6 bases and 0 bases respectively, with 17 bases between them. CDR3 length: 17 residues. Germline values: CDR1 MNHEY, CDR2 SMNVEV (reference sequence). CDR3 region: CASSKLRRDTNTGELFF. CDR3 in DNA: TGTGCCAGCAGCAAGCTTCGCCGGGACACGAACACCGGGGAGCTGTTTTTT.

The chain uses TRBV27 and TRBJ1-2, with a possible D match to TRBD1 (6 bases). With 6 bases removed from V and 3 bases from J, the gap between germline ends came to 14 bases. This CDR3 comprises 14 residues. Looked up from germline, CDR1 is MNHEY and CDR2 is SMNVEV (reference sequence). The chain's CDR3 is CASRKQGPDYGYTF. The CDR3, as DNA: TGTGCCAGCAGGAAACAGGGTCCAGACTATGGCTACACCTTC.

The chain has TRBV5-1 and TRBJ1-5; D unresolved. The germline gives CDR1 SGHRS, CDR2 YFSETQ. There are 13 residues in the CDR3. V was clipped by 0 bases and J by 7 bases, with 8 bases between them. The DNA for the CDR3 is TGCGCCAGCAGCTTGGGAGGTCTCCAGCCCCAGCATTTT. Amino acid sequence: CASSLGGLQPQHF.

The chain combines TRBV5-6 with TRBJ2-7, with D perhaps TRBD1 (5 bases). The DNA matches TRBJ2-5 better at its end, which makes the J call doubtful. The CDR3 covers 12 residues. From germline, CDR1 is SGHDT and CDR2 YYEEEE. CDR3 bases: TGTGCCAGCAGCTGGGATCAGGGGACCCAGTACTTC. This codes for CASSWDQGTQYF.

The J gene is TRBJ1-2, the V gene TRBV29-1; 7 nucleotides line up with TRBD1. Trimming at V came to 2 bases and at J to 5 bases, leaving 14 bases not matched to a gene. The CDR3 extends over 16 amino acids. CDR1 is SQVTM and CDR2 is ANQGSEA in the germline V gene. CDR3 sequence (DNA): TGCAGCGTTGAAAACAGGGGACAACCCCTAGGGTATGGCTACACCTTC. Its translation is CSVENRGQPLGYGYTF. Full variable domain (rest looked up from reference TRBV29-1 and TRBJ1-2): SAVISQKPSRDICQRGTSLTIQCQVDSQVTMMFWYRQQPGQSLTLIATANQGSEATYESGFVIDKFPISRPNLTFSTLTVSNMSPEDSSIYLCSVENRGQPLGYGYTFGSGTRLTVV.

The J gene is TRBJ2-3, the V gene TRBV7-2, with 10 positions matching TRBD2. There are 17 residues in the CDR3. The germline CDR1 and CDR2 sequences are SGHTA and FQGNSA. V was clipped by 2 bases and J by 6 bases; unmatched bases: 11. The CDR3: CASSLRHSGGEKDTQYF. The CDR3 DNA reads TGTGCCAGCAGCTTAAGGCACAGCGGGGGGGAGAAGGATACGCAGTATTTT.

V and J are TRBV5-8 and TRBJ2-1; 11 bases agree with TRBD2. Germline trimming cut 6 bases from V and 4 bases from J; bases unmatched to any gene: 21. CDR3 length: 20 residues. Per germline, CDR1 SGHTS and CDR2 YDEGEE. The CDR3 bases are TGTGCCAGCAACTTACTACAGGGGTCGGTTCTAGCGGGAGGTTACAATGAGCAGTTCTTC. It specifies CASNLLQGSVLAGGYNEQFF.

The chain uses TRBV4-1 and TRBJ2-7; TRBD2 agrees at 10 bases. J gave up 3 bases and V 4 bases, and 6 bases lay outside the gene matches. CDR1 is MGHRA and CDR2 is YSYEKL in the germline V gene. The CDR3 is 15 residues long. CDR3 coding DNA: TGCGCCAGCAGCCTGGGACTAGCGTTAAACTACGAGCAGTACTTC. Translating it yields CASSLGLALNYEQYF.

This clone was seen only once. V is TRBV7-8 and J is TRBJ2-5; D is possibly TRBD1 (6 bases). Trimming took 6 bases from V and 5 from J, leaving 25 bases between them. This CDR3 contains 17 residues. Germline CDR1 is SGHVS and CDR2 is FQNEAQ. CDR3 sequence: CASRLRPGALGMETQYF. The CDR3, as DNA: TGTGCCAGCAGACTACGCCCAGGGGCCCTGGGTATGGAGACCCAGTACTTC.

This clone was seen only once. This chain links TRBV19 with TRBJ1-6; D is uncertain. The CDR3 covers 19 residues. Germline loops: CDR1 LNHDA, CDR2 SQIVND (reference sequence). V was shortened by 3 bases and J by 4 bases, with 22 bases between the two germline ends. CDR3 DNA sequence: TGTGCCAGTAGTATTGATGCGGGAAGGAATCCCTCGTATAATTCACCCCTCCACTTT. Translation gives CASSIDAGRNPSYNSPLHF.

This clone was counted between two and nine times. The genes are TRBV7-3 and TRBJ2-7, with 9 bases matching TRBD1. Per germline, CDR1 SGHTA and CDR2 FQGTGA. J was trimmed by 1 base and V by 4 bases; bases with no gene match: 2. The CDR3 loop spans 14 amino acids. Written as DNA, the CDR3 is TGTGCCAGCAGCTACGGGACAGGGTCCTACGAGCAGTACTTC. Its translation is CASSYGTGSYEQYF.

The CDR3 sequence is CASNDIGGQGADTQYF. CDR3 bases: TGTGCCAGCAATGACATAGGAGGACAGGGGGCGGATACGCAGTATTTT. J is TRBJ2-3 and V is TRBV28; 11 bases agree with TRBD1. With 7 bases clipped from V and 6 bases from J, the junction kept 12 bases outside the gene matches. CDR1 is MDHEN, CDR2 SYDVKM, per germline. The CDR3 contains 16 residues.

The chain couples TRBV6-1 to TRBJ2-1; TRBD1 matches at 7 bases. Germline V CDR1 and CDR2: MNHNS, SASEGT. With 4 bases clipped from V and 7 bases from J, the junction kept 7 bases outside the gene matches. CDR3 length: 14 residues. CDR3 in amino acids: CASSALTGRNEQFF. In DNA, the CDR3 is TGTGCCAGCAGTGCCCTGACAGGGCGGAATGAGCAGTTCTTC.

The chain employs TRBV19 and TRBJ1-5; TRBD1 might be the D (5 bases). The V and J ends lost 10 bases and 4 bases respectively, with 14 bases between them. Germline loops: CDR1 LNHDA, CDR2 SQIVND (reference sequence). The CDR3 is 13 amino acids. CDR3 amino acids: CATRAGTNQPQHF. The CDR3 nucleotides read TGTGCCACCCGGGCAGGGACTAATCAGCCCCAGCATTTT.

This clone was observed once. This chain links TRBV5-1 with TRBJ1-1, with 7 bases identical to TRBD1. Trimming removed 4 bases from V and 1 base from J; junction bases left unmatched: 13. The CDR3 length is 17 residues. Germline V gives CDR1 SGHRS, CDR2 YFSETQ. CDR3 loop: CASSDRVSGARNTEAFF. CDR3 sequence (DNA): TGCGCCAGCAGCGACAGGGTCTCGGGTGCGAGGAACACTGAAGCTTTCTTT.

V and J are TRBV28 and TRBJ2-4, with TRBD2 identical over 10 bases. The CDR3 runs to 16 residues. V shed 3 bases, J shed 7 bases, and the junction held 9 bases outside the gene matches. The V gene's germline CDR1 is MDHEN and CDR2 SYDVKM. The CDR3 coding sequence is TGTGCCAGCAGTTTGACAGCGGGAGGGTTGAGGAACATTCAGTACTTC. It yields the protein CASSLTAGGLRNIQYF.

The rearrangement joins TRBV2 to TRBJ1-2, with 11 bases fitting TRBD1. From germline, CDR1 is SNHLY and CDR2 FYNNEI. The CDR3 has 16 residues. The ends lost 6 bases at V and 3 bases at J; junction bases unmatched: 9. In DNA, the CDR3 is TGTGCCAGCAGCCGGACAGGGGGCCCGGTAGACTATGGCTACACCTTC. As protein: CASSRTGGPVDYGYTF.

This rearrangement joins TRBV14 to TRBJ2-1; 7 positions match TRBD2. Germline V gene sequence: CDR1 SGHDN, CDR2 FVKESK. This CDR3 is 17 amino acids long. V shed 2 bases and J 9 bases; nucleotides not matched to a gene: 16. The CDR3 DNA follows: TGTGCCAGCAGCCAATCGAGGGGCGGGAGCCGATTCGGTGAGCAGTTCTTC. This encodes CASSQSRGGSRFGEQFF. Complete variable domain (other parts from reference TRBV14 and TRBJ2-1): EAGVTQFPSHSVIEKGQTVTLRCDPISGHDNLYWYRRVMGKEIKFLLHFVKESKQDESGMPNNRFLAERTGGTYSTLKVQPAELEDSGVYFCASSQSRGGSRFGEQFFGPGTRLTVL.

The rearrangement uses TRBV19 and TRBJ2-3; 9 nucleotides match TRBD2. CDR1 LNHDA and CDR2 SQIVND come from the germline V gene (reference sequence). The CDR3 covers 16 residues. After removal of 5 bases from V and 5 bases from J, the junction contained 11 bases not matched to a gene. The CDR3 DNA sequence: TGTGCCAGTAGTGGCGGGGCGGGAGGGCCGGGAGATACGCAGTATTTT. The encoded protein is CASSGGAGGPGDTQYF.